This T cell receptor (beta chain) is drawn from a study of T cell repertoires in cytomegalovirus infection (dated by TCRdb to between 2019 and 2020). Broadly, across the study: The HLA type of each donor mattered for the analysis, because public TCR beta signatures pointed to carriage of CMV infection along with the matching HLA type. Results and caveats for the whole study, not just this receptor: Carriers of CMV infection plus the relevant HLA type were discriminated by the cumulative frequency of public TCR beta family members in the study cohort and in an independent 352-donor cohort. The ex vivo response was dominated by HLA-C-restricted CMV-specific TCR beta clonotypes, which also provided the single most frequent clonotype in two of eight donors.

Only one count was recorded for this clonotype. Its antigen has not been determined. One base away lies a much larger clone, so this may be a sequencing read error. The germline V gene provides CDR1 SGHNT and CDR2 YENEEA. At the junction V is shortened by 1 base and J by 2 bases, with 17 bases in between. The CDR3 holds 17 amino acids from the cysteine to the phenylalanine. CDR3 DNA only is kept here, 51 bases in frame from base 1. Sequenced on an Illumina HiSeq 1500. Through fastp at Q25 and MiXCR, TCRdb rebuilt clones from the public reads, retaining in-frame beta chains. A single entry per CDR3 protein holds the most common genes and DNA from its merged rows. The sample table holds approximately 550,000 distinct CDR3 sequences, of which more than 15% were seen once. The leading ten clones occupy approximately 24% of the sample.

The receptor was derived from a human donor in good health (CMV status not recorded). Some clones in this sample may be carry-over from other donors' samples. The sample comprised CD8+ T cells from PBMCs. The sequence links TRBV11-3 to TRBJ1-1; the D gene is possibly TRBD1, with 5 bases matching. The CDR3 here reads CASSLVHGHLLNTEAFF. The nucleotides read TGTGCCAGCAGCTTAGTACACGGACACCTGTTAAACACTGAAGCTTTCTTT.